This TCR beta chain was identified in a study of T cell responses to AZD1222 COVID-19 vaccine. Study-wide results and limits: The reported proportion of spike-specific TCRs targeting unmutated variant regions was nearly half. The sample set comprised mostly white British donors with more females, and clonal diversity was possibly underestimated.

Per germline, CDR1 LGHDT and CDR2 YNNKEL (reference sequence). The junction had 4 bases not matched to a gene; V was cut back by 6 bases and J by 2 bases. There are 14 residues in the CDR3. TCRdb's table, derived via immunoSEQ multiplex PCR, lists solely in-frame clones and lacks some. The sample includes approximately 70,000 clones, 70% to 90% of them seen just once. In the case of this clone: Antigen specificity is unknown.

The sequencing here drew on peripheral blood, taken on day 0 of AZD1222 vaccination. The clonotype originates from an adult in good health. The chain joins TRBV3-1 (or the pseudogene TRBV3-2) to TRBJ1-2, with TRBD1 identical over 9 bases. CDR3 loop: CASRPGQGNYGYTF. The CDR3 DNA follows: TGTGCCAGCAGACCCGGACAGGGGAACTATGGCTACACCTTC.